This T cell receptor (beta chain) comes out of a study of shared clonotypes between healthy human individuals. A word on this clone: Antigen unknown.

Assay used: immunoSEQ multiplex PCR; TCRdb lists only in-frame clones, some missing. Among roughly 1,500,000 clones, approximately 98.5% were seen once, and the ten largest hold roughly 0.35%. J was trimmed by 4 bases and V by 4 bases; bases with no gene match: 8. This CDR3 is 15 amino acids long. The germline V gene has CDR1 SGHDN and CDR2 FVKESK. Overall study results and limits: Against clonotypes common to all four donors, non-shared ones had lower generation probabilities.

The chain couples TRBV14 to TRBJ1-1; 8 bases fit TRBD1. This clonotype was obtained from a man aged 25-40 years in good health. The sample comprised naive CD4+ T cells sorted from blood. Described subset: CD45RA+ positively selected. CDR3 region: CASSRRTGRVTEAFF. In DNA, the CDR3 is TGTGCCAGCAGCCGCAGGACAGGGCGTGTCACTGAAGCTTTCTTT.